This TCR beta chain stems from a study of regulatory T cells in long-lasting Graves disease. The time point is: newly diagnosed GD, antithyroid drugs for less than 3 months. Generation of the TCR library employed RNA extracted from PBMCs. Trimming took off 1 base at V and 3 bases at J, with 6 bases between the two ends. CDR1 is SGHAT, CDR2 FQNNGV, per germline. The CDR3 is 13 residues long. Libraries of TCR beta came from iRepertoire HTBI primers plus Arm-PCR of CDR3 regions. TCRdb reprocessed the multiplex PCR reads via MiXCR and lists one record per CDR3 protein. The top ten hold 9.5% to 15% of the sample, which has approximately 470,000 distinct CDR3 sequences, about 17% seen once. This clonotype was seen repeatedly, ten times or more. These data are also associated with another study on T cells in Graves' hyperthyroidism and ophthalmopathy. That study adds: Participants, patients aged 18 to 65, had newly diagnosed hyperthyroidism with a duration under 2 months. Within blood appeared most thyroid clonotypes that had expanded above 0.001.

V gene TRBV11-2 combines with J gene TRBJ1-2; D unresolved. This sequence originates from a man aged 35 to 55 with Graves disease. This specimen consisted of peripheral blood mononuclear cells (PBMCs), obtained at new diagnosis, from a patient treated with antithyroid drugs. The chain's CDR3 is CASSLGADYGYTF. CDR3 DNA sequence: TGTGCCAGCAGCTTAGGGGCAGACTATGGCTACACCTTC.